The next 13 T cell receptor beta chains were all read from a single sample in a study. MiXCR, applied by TCRdb to the RT-PCR reads, yields one record per CDR3 protein. The sample has 550,000 to 750,000 distinct CDR3 sequences; 14% are singletons. The sequenced sample was memory CD4+ T cells from blood. The receptors originated from a female donor in good health, serving as a healthy control.

The chain joins TRBV7-8 to TRBJ2-1; 13 bases align to TRBD2. Unmatched junction bases numbered 6, after V lost 5 bases and J lost 14 bases. Germline-derived CDR1 and CDR2 are SGHVS and FQNEAQ. CDR3 length: 13 residues. The chain's CDR3 is CASSSGTSGTKFF. The CDR3 DNA follows: TGTGCCAGCAGCAGTGGGACTAGCGGGACTAAGTTCTTC.

There are a few counts of this clonotype. This chain links TRBV7-8 with TRBJ2-7; 9 bases match TRBD2. With V trimmed by 3 bases and J by 3 bases, 6 bases remained unmatched. The length of the CDR3 is 15 residues. The germline V gene has CDR1 SGHVS and CDR2 FQNEAQ. This chain's CDR3 is CASSFIAGARYEQYF. The CDR3 region has the DNA TGTGCCAGCAGCTTTATAGCGGGAGCCCGCTACGAGCAGTACTTC.

The chain employs TRBV20-1 and TRBJ2-7; perhaps D is TRBD1 or TRBD2 (6 bases each). V was pared by 5 bases and J by 4 bases, with 15 bases between. This CDR3 contains 13 residues. CDR1 and CDR2 from the germline V gene are DFQATT and SNEGSKA (reference sequence). The CDR3 sequence: CSALEGGAYEQYF. The DNA for the CDR3 is TGCAGTGCTCTCGAGGGGGGAGCATACGAGCAGTACTTC.

Ten or more counts support this clonotype. The chain recombines TRBV2 with TRBJ1-6, with 9 bases aligning to TRBD1. The V and J ends lost 5 bases and 9 bases, in that order; junction bases with no gene match: 20. CDR3 length equals 19 residues. From germline, CDR1 is SNHLY and CDR2 FYNNEI. The CDR3, as DNA: TGTGCCAGCAGTACTACTAACGGGACAGGGATGTGGACCGGTTCACCCCTCCACTTT. As protein: CASSTTNGTGMWTGSPLHF.

The chain employs TRBV20-1 and TRBJ1-1; 9 bases are shared with TRBD1. The CDR3 loop spans 15 amino acids. V trimming: 3 bases; J trimming: 10 bases; junction bases outside the gene matches: 15. Germline lookup yields CDR1 DFQATT and CDR2 SNEGSKA (reference sequence). The CDR3, as DNA: TGCAGTGCTAGCCCCGGGACAGGGAGTTCGAGCGGAGCTTTCTTT. Its protein is CSASPGTGSSSGAFF.

This clonotype appeared many times. The chain is built from TRBV7-2 and TRBJ1-3, with D possibly matching TRBD1 (5 bases). This CDR3 spans 15 amino acids. Germline-derived CDR1 and CDR2 are SGHTA and FQGNSA. The V and J ends lost 5 bases and 2 bases respectively, with 13 bases between them. The CDR3 region is CASSPGTQAGNTIYF. The DNA of the CDR3 is TGTGCCAGCAGCCCTGGGACGCAGGCTGGAAACACCATATATTTT.

DNA of the CDR3: TGTGCCAGCAGCGTAGCTGGGGCTAGCACCGGGGAGCTGTTTTTT. Its protein product is CASSVAGASTGELFF. The genes are TRBV9 and TRBJ2-2; D is perhaps TRBD1 (5 bases). Germline CDR1 and CDR2: SGDLS and YYNGEE. The CDR3 sequence is 15 residues long. With 0 bases removed from V and 4 bases from J, the gap between germline ends came to 10 bases.

J is TRBJ2-3 and V is TRBV4-3, with D unclear. The germline V gene encodes CDR1 LGHNA and CDR2 YSLEER. Between the trimmed V and J ends, which lost 0 bases and 5 bases, there was a span of 6 bases. The CDR3 contains 13 residues. The CDR3 sequence is CASSQDNRDTQYF. The CDR3 nucleotides read TGCGCCAGCAGCCAAGATAATAGAGATACGCAGTATTTT.

The V call is TRBV15, the J call TRBJ1-1, with no clear D. The CDR3 covers 15 residues. Looked up from germline, CDR1 is LNHNV and CDR2 is YYDKDF (reference sequence). With 5 bases removed from V and 2 bases from J, the gap between germline ends came to 15 bases. The CDR3 is CATSGHRRTNTEAFF. DNA of the CDR3: TGTGCCACCAGCGGCCATCGACGGACTAACACTGAAGCTTTCTTT.

This clonotype was seen a handful of times. The chain is built from TRBV28 and TRBJ1-1, with unresolved D. The V end lost 6 bases, the J end lost 11 bases, and 16 bases lay between the germline ends. Germline V gene lookup returns CDR1 MDHEN and CDR2 SYDVKM. The CDR3 is 12 amino acids. The CDR3 bases are TGTGCCAGCAGCCCGGTTGAGTCGGGGGCTTTCTTT. Its protein product is CASSPVESGAFF.

The table lists this clonotype with many counts. The chain links TRBV12-3 or TRBV12-4 to TRBJ2-2; D is possibly TRBD1 (8 bases). The V and J ends lost 6 bases and 6 bases respectively, with 20 bases between them. The CDR3 totals 16 residues. This CDR3 is CASSHTGGGFAGELFF. CDR3 bases: TGTGCCAGCAGCCATACAGGGGGGGGCTTCGCCGGGGAGCTGTTTTTT.

There are many counts of this clonotype. The chain couples TRBV6-5 to TRBJ1-5, with 7 bases identical to TRBD1. J lost 7 bases, V lost 5 bases, and 5 bases had no gene match. CDR3 size: 13 residues. Germline assignment: CDR1 MNHEY and CDR2 SVGAGI. The CDR3 DNA reads as TGTGCCAGCAGTGGGACAGTATGGCAGCCCCAGCATTTT. This gives the protein CASSGTVWQPQHF.

As concerns this clonotype: A much more abundant neighbour one base away suggests this may be a read error. V is TRBV5-1 and J is TRBJ2-2; 7 bases fit TRBD1. This CDR3 is built from 16 residues. The V gene's germline CDR1 is SGHRS and CDR2 YFSETQ. CDR3 DNA: TGCGCCAGCAGCGGATCCGGGACAGCGAACACCGGGGAGATGTTTTTT. Protein product: CASSGSGTANTGEMFF.